This TCR beta chain was recorded in a study of CD8+CD57+ T cells in acquired aplastic anemia. Whole-study context: The study obtained an average of around 2.9 ug of DNA from sorted CD4+ and CD8+ cells. Points from the study as a whole: Patients and healthy controls showed no significant CD8+ Simpson's diversity difference. About 29 sequences, all CD8+ CDR3, were shared between patients and controls.

Genomic DNA constituted the template upon which TCR beta VDJ and CDR3 profiling was performed. TCRdb re-called the reads with MiXCR, one entry per CDR3 protein. Seen here are about 260,000 distinct CDR3 sequences, roughly 82% observed once, and the top ten hold about two fifths. The authors sequenced patients whose flow cytometry had shown CD8+CD57+ cell expansion. All participating patients were living with severe acquired aplastic anemia. This CDR3 spans 15 amino acids. Germline CDR1 and CDR2: SGHTA and FQGNSA. V trimming: 3 bases; J trimming: 12 bases; junction bases outside the gene matches: 13. Worth noting for this clonotype: The antigen is not known.

Sequenced material: sorted CD4+, CD8+, or CD8+CD57+ T cells (not recorded which) from PBMCs. J is TRBJ2-3 and V is TRBV7-2; 9 nucleotides line up with TRBD2. The sequence was collected from a human donor with aplastic anemia. DNA of the CDR3: TGTGCCAGCAGCTTGAATAGCGGGGGCGGAAACACCCAGTATTTT. Residues: CASSLNSGGGNTQYF.